This is a list of T cell receptor beta chains from one sample in a study of post-analysis software for immune sequencing data. TCRdb re-analysed the PCR reads in MiXCR, keeping a single row per CDR3 protein. In the table there are about 540,000 distinct CDR3 sequences, under 40% of which are singletons. Material: blood. The receptors come from a girl aged 2-17 years with multiple sclerosis. CDR3s include the opening cysteine and the closing phenylalanine or tryptophan. D genes are given only for firm matches. For some rows the clone size is stated as once, few or many, or as a class when expanded; others skip it.

j_gene: TRBJ2-3; abundance: -; d_gene: -; v_gene: TRBV6-6; CDR3aa: CASSYSNPDTQYF; CDR3nt: TGTGCCAGCAGTTACTCGAATCCAGATACGCAGTATTTT
j_gene: TRBJ1-4; abundance: -; d_gene: -; v_gene: TRBV6-5; CDR3aa: CASGGVRNEKLFF; CDR3nt: TGTGCCAGCGGGGGAGTAAGGAATGAAAAACTGTTTTTT
j_gene: TRBJ2-5; abundance: -; d_gene: -; v_gene: TRBV12-3/TRBV12-4; CDR3aa: CASSFGGLETQYF; CDR3nt: TGTGCCAGCAGTTTTGGGGGGCTAGAGACCCAGTACTTC
j_gene: TRBJ2-3; abundance: -; d_gene: -; v_gene: TRBV10-3; CDR3aa: CAISAGISGRGTDTQYF; CDR3nt: TGTGCCATCAGTGCCGGGATATCAGGGAGGGGGACAGATACGCAGTATTTT
j_gene: TRBJ2-3; abundance: few; d_gene: -; v_gene: TRBV7-8; CDR3aa: CASSLIGGADTQYF; CDR3nt: TGTGCCAGCAGCTTAATCGGTGGGGCAGATACGCAGTATTTT
j_gene: TRBJ1-2; abundance: -; d_gene: -; v_gene: TRBV12-3/TRBV12-4; CDR3aa: CASSLGGLPRYGYTF; CDR3nt: TGTGCCAGCAGTTTAGGCGGGCTACCTCGATATGGCTACACCTTC
j_gene: TRBJ1-1; abundance: -; d_gene: TRBD1; v_gene: TRBV29-1; CDR3aa: CSVEPTGGNTEAFF; CDR3nt: TGCAGCGTTGAACCCACAGGGGGAAACACTGAAGCTTTCTTT
j_gene: TRBJ2-3; abundance: -; d_gene: TRBD2; v_gene: TRBV6-5; CDR3aa: CASIKTSGDSGGTQYF; CDR3nt: TGTGCCAGCATTAAGACTAGCGGGGACTCAGGGGGTACGCAGTATTTT
j_gene: TRBJ1-1; abundance: -; d_gene: TRBD1; v_gene: TRBV7-3; CDR3aa: CASPGQGAWNTEAFF; CDR3nt: TGCGCCAGTCCGGGACAGGGGGCCTGGAACACTGAAGCTTTCTTT
j_gene: TRBJ2-1; abundance: -; d_gene: -; v_gene: TRBV13; CDR3aa: CASSLSVSNEQFF; CDR3nt: TGTGCCAGCAGCTTAAGCGTGAGCAATGAGCAGTTCTTC
j_gene: TRBJ1-5; abundance: -; d_gene: TRBD1; v_gene: TRBV5-1; CDR3aa: CASSLDATGGMVPQHF; CDR3nt: TGCGCCAGCAGCTTGGATGCGACAGGGGGCATGGTGCCCCAGCATTTT
j_gene: TRBJ2-3; abundance: -; d_gene: TRBD1; v_gene: TRBV10-3; CDR3aa: CAISDETGGDTQYF; CDR3nt: TGTGCCATCAGCGACGAGACAGGGGGGGATACGCAGTATTTT
j_gene: TRBJ2-1; abundance: -; d_gene: -; v_gene: TRBV5-6; CDR3aa: CASSSTFGRNNEQFF; CDR3nt: TGTGCCAGCAGCTCCACTTTCGGAAGAAACAATGAGCAGTTCTTC